What follows are 15 T cell receptor beta chains derived from one specimen sequenced in a study of cytomegalovirus exposure and HLA in healthy donors. 60 Vbeta and 13 Jbeta primers were used in PCR. Profiling relied on immunoSEQ multiplex PCR, and the TCRdb table lists in-frame clones only, not all of them. The top ten hold 1.4% to 1.5% of the sample, which has approximately 150,000 clones, over 70% seen once. Sequencing was done on a sample of PBMCs. These receptors all stem from a woman aged 25 to 39 in good health and CMV-seropositive.

The chain has TRBV27 and TRBJ2-2; D ambiguous. Looked up from germline, CDR1 is MNHEY and CDR2 is SMNVEV (reference sequence). V lost 4 bases and J lost 0, with 9 bases in between. There are 15 residues in the CDR3. CDR3 sequence (DNA): TGTGCCAGCAGTTACGAGAGAGCGAACACCGGGGAGCTGTTTTTT. Translation: CASSYERANTGELFF.

This clone has only one observation. This chain links TRBV28 with TRBJ1-2; 7 bases map to TRBD1. After removal of 4 bases from V and 2 bases from J, the junction contained 10 bases not matched to a gene. Germline assignment: CDR1 MDHEN and CDR2 SYDVKM. This CDR3 is built from 16 residues. The CDR3 bases are TGTGCCAGCAGTTCACGGACAGGTATTACAAACTATGGCTACACCTTC. Translated: CASSSRTGITNYGYTF.

The rearrangement links TRBV6-5 to TRBJ2-5; no clear D gene. The CDR3 has 14 amino acids. V lost 2 bases, J lost 1 base, and 8 bases lay in between. In germline, CDR1 is MNHEY, CDR2 SVGAGI. The CDR3: CASSYGRLQETQYF. Written as DNA, the CDR3 is TGTGCCAGCAGTTACGGCAGACTCCAAGAGACCCAGTACTTC.

V gene TRBV5-1 combines with J gene TRBJ2-3, with a tentative D call TRBD2 (5 bases). This CDR3 contains 15 residues. Germline V CDR1 and CDR2: SGHRS, YFSETQ. Trimming cost V 1 base and J 6 bases, with 15 bases left between them. CDR3 region: CASSLSGGLGDTQYF. As DNA, the CDR3 is TGCGCCAGCAGCTTGTCTGGCGGACTTGGGGATACGCAGTATTTT.

Only a few counts were recorded for this clone. The chain has TRBV4-3 and TRBJ2-2; D is unresolved. Germline V gene data show CDR1 as LGHNA and CDR2 as YSLEER. This CDR3 has 14 residues. V shed 0 bases and J shed 2 bases, with 4 bases lying between them. CDR3 amino acids: CASSQDPNTGELFF. DNA for the CDR3: TGCGCCAGCAGCCAAGACCCTAACACCGGGGAGCTGTTTTTT.

The gene calls are TRBV5-1 and TRBJ2-5; 8 bases align to TRBD1. The CDR3 sequence is 15 residues long. The V gene's germline CDR1 is SGHRS and CDR2 YFSETQ. Trimming took 3 bases from V and 2 from J; bases not matched to a gene: 6. The CDR3 DNA is TGCGCCAGCAGCTCGGGACAGGTAATGCAAGAGACCCAGTACTTC. Translating gives CASSSGQVMQETQYF.

Comment on this clone: The junction departs from germline at one end; a sequencing error may be responsible. V and J are TRBV28 and TRBJ1-2; D is undetermined. Germline CDR1 is MDHEN and CDR2 is SYDVKM. CDR3 length: 12 residues. As DNA, the CDR3 is TGTGCCAGCAGCTTATCGAACTATGGCTACACCTTC. Protein sequence: CASSLSNYGYTF.

The chain recombines TRBV18 with TRBJ1-5; no clear D. CDR1 and CDR2 from the germline V gene are KGHSH and LQKENI. Trimming shortened V by 2 bases and J by 2 bases, and 4 bases separated the two germline ends. The CDR3 runs 13 residues. CDR3 region: CASSPSGNQPQHF. In DNA form, the CDR3 reads TGTGCCAGCTCACCATCCGGCAATCAGCCCCAGCATTTT.

This clone was detected a few times. The chain links TRBV5-1 to TRBJ2-3, with 10 nucleotides matching TRBD2. V dropped 4 bases and J dropped 0; count of bases not matched to a gene: 2. Germline CDR1 SGHRS, CDR2 YFSETQ. This CDR3 is 15 amino acids long. For the CDR3, the DNA is TGCGCCAGCAGCGCTAGCGGGAGAAGCACAGATACGCAGTATTTT. This translates into CASSASGRSTDTQYF.

The chain couples TRBV7-9 to TRBJ1-3; TRBD1 aligns across 9 bases. CDR1 is SEHNR, CDR2 FQNEAQ, per germline (reference sequence). Trimming took 0 bases from V and 2 from J; bases not matched to a gene: 8. This CDR3 is built from 18 residues. The CDR3 DNA sequence: TGTGCCAGCAGCTTAGCCACCGGGACAGGGCTGACTGGAAACACCATATATTTT. It encodes CASSLATGTGLTGNTIYF.

The chain has TRBV25-1 and TRBJ2-2; a weak D match, TRBD1 (6 bases). The CDR3 has 14 amino acids. Trimming shortened V by 3 bases and J by 4 bases, and 9 bases separated the two germline ends. CDR1 is MGHDK, CDR2 SYGVNS, per germline. CDR3 DNA sequence: TGTGCCAGCAGTGAGTACAGGGCCACCGGGGAGCTGTTTTTT. Translating it yields CASSEYRATGELFF.

This clone showed up just a few times. The CDR3 nucleotides read TGTGCTAGTGGTTTTTGGACTAGCGGGAGCTTGAATGAGCAGTTCTTC. It codes for CASGFWTSGSLNEQFF. The chain combines TRBV12-5 with TRBJ2-1, with 13 bases that match TRBD2. Germline V CDR1 and CDR2: LGHNT, FRNRAP. The V gene end was trimmed by 3 bases and the J gene end by 7 bases; junction bases not matched to a gene: 6. The CDR3 is 16 amino acids.

This chain uses TRBV5-1 with TRBJ2-2; D is perhaps TRBD1 (6 bases). The CDR3 spans 16 residues. Trimming took off 0 bases at V and 3 bases at J, with 12 bases between the two ends. Germline CDR1 reads SGHRS; CDR2 reads YFSETQ. CDR3 residues: CASSLEGGGHTGELFF. Here the CDR3 DNA reads TGCGCCAGCAGCTTGGAAGGGGGTGGTCACACCGGGGAGCTGTTTTTT.

Only a few counts were recorded for this clone. The genes are TRBV19 and TRBJ2-1; TRBD2 aligns across 10 bases. The trim removed 2 bases at V and 8 bases at J, leaving 6 bases unmatched. From germline, CDR1 is LNHDA and CDR2 SQIVND (reference sequence). The CDR3 covers 15 residues. The CDR3 reads CASSIWASGSDEQFF. The CDR3 DNA reads as TGTGCCAGTAGTATATGGGCTAGCGGGAGCGATGAGCAGTTCTTC.

J is TRBJ1-1 and V is TRBV29-1, with unresolved D. The ends were cut back, 1 base at V and 5 bases at J, with 11 bases in the middle. The CDR3 has 13 residues. The germline V gene encodes CDR1 SQVTM and CDR2 ANQGSEA. CDR3 nucleotide sequence: TGCAGCGTTGAAGGCAACAGTTGGACTGAAGCTTTCTTT. This sequence encodes CSVEGNSWTEAFF.